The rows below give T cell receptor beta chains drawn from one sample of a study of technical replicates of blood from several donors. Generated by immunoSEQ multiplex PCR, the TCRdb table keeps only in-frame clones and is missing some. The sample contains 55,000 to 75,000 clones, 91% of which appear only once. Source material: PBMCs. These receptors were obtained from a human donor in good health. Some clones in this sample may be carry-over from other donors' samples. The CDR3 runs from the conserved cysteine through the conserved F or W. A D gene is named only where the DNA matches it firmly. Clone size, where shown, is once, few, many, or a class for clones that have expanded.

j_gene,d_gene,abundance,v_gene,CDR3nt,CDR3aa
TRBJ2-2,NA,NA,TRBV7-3,TGTGCCAGCAGCTTGGCGGGAACCGGGGAGCTGTTTTTT,CASSLAGTGELFF
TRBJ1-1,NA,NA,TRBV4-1,TGCGCCAGCAGCCCGACAGGTTTGAACACTGAAGCTTTCTTT,CASSPTGLNTEAFF
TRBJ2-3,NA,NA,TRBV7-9,TGTGCCAGCAGCGCCGTCAGGGGGAGGACAGATACGCAGTATTTT,CASSAVRGRTDTQYF
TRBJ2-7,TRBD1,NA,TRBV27,TGTGCCAGCAGCCCCGGGACAGGGCTCGGGGAGCAGTACTTC,CASSPGTGLGEQYF
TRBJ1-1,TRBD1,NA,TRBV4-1,TGCGCCAGCAGCCTAGAGACAGGGGGCTTCCTAGGGCGCACTGAAGCTTTCTTT,CASSLETGGFLGRTEAFF
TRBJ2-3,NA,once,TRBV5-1,TGCGCCAGCAGCTTGAAGCCCACAGATACGCAGTATTTT,CASSLKPTDTQYF
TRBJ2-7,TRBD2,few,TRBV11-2,TGTGCCAGCAGCCACGTAGCGGGGGCCCACTCCTACGAGCAGTACTTC,CASSHVAGAHSYEQYF
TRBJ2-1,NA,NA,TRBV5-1,TGCGCCAGCAGCTTGGGGCTAGCTGACAACAATGAGCAGTTCTTC,CASSLGLADNNEQFF
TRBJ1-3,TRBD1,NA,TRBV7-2,TGTGCCACCAGGGGGCGCTCTGGAAACACCATATATTTT,CATRGRSGNTIYF
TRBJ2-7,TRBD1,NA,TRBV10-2,TGCGCCAGCAGCCGGGACAGGGGGTCCTACGAGCAGTACTTC,CASSRDRGSYEQYF
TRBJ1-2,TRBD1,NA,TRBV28,TGTGCCAGCAGCTCCGCCGGGACAGGGAACTATGGCTACACCTTC,CASSSAGTGNYGYTF
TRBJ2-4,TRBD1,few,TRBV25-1,TGTGCCAGCAGTGAATCGCTGAAGGGGGCGAGTAACATTCAGTACTTC,CASSESLKGASNIQYF
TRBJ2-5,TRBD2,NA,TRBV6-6,TGTGCCAGCCAGAGCGATTTAGCGGGGGACCAAGAGACCCAGTACTTC,CASQSDLAGDQETQYF
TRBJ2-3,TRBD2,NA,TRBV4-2,TGTGCCAGCAGCCAACATAGCGGGGCTAGCACAGATACGCAGTATTTT,CASSQHSGASTDTQYF
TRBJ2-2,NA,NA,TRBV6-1,TGTGCCACTTTCCCGGACAGAAACACCGGGGAGCTGTTTTTT,CATFPDRNTGELFF
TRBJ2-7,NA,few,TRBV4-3,TGCGCCAGCAGCCAAGGATTACGGGGGTCGAGCTCCTACGAGCAGTACTTC,CASSQGLRGSSSYEQYF
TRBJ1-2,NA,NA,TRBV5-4,TGTGCCAGCAGCTTGGCCCGGGGAAGTGGCTACACCTTC,CASSLARGSGYTF
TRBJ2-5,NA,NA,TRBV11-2,TGTGCCAGCAGCTCTTACACAGCTCATCCGTACTTC,CASSSYTAHPYF
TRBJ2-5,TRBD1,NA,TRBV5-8,TGTGCCAGCAGCCGAGGGGACAGGGGGTTAGAGACCCAGTACTTC,CASSRGDRGLETQYF
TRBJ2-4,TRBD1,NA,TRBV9,TGTGCCAGCAGCCCGCGACAGGGGGGGGGAAACATTCAGTACTTC,CASSPRQGGGNIQYF
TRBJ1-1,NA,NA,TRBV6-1,TGTGCCAGCACCCGAGCTGAAGCTTTCTTT,CASTRAEAFF
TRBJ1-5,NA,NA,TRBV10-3,TGTGCCATCAGTGAGTCGGGGCAGGGACAGCCCCAGCATTTT,CAISESGQGQPQHF